Listed here are 17 T cell receptor beta chains from one sample, sequenced in a study of blood T cell repertoires in COVID-19. TCRdb's copy holds only in-frame clones and misses some; the assay was immunoSEQ multiplex PCR. The table lists approximately 35,000 clones, about 91% of them singletons. Sequencing input: peripheral blood. The source is a human donor in a cohort sampled during active COVID-19.

This chain joins TRBV15 and TRBJ2-3; maybe TRBD2 (7 bases). CDR3 length: 16 residues. Per germline, CDR1 LNHNV and CDR2 YYDKDF (reference sequence). Trimming took off 3 bases at V and 0 bases at J, with 13 bases between the two ends. CDR3 region: CATSRGHSGSTDTQYF. CDR3 nucleotide sequence: TGTGCCACCAGCAGGGGACATAGCGGGAGCACAGATACGCAGTATTTT.

Written as DNA, the CDR3 is TGCAGCGTTGAAGTAAGTTCCAGGACTTCCTTTTACCTAGCCAAAAACATTCAGTACTTC. Its translation: CSVEVSSRTSFYLAKNIQYF. The chain joins TRBV29-1 to TRBJ2-4, with TRBD2 as a possible D gene (5 bases). From germline, CDR1 is SQVTM and CDR2 ANQGSEA. Trimming pared 1 base from V and 0 bases from J, leaving 25 bases between. The CDR3 loop spans 20 amino acids.

The V gene is TRBV14, the J gene TRBJ2-5; D is undetermined. This CDR3 has 13 residues. Germline CDR1 SGHDN, CDR2 FVKESK. V lost 3 bases, J lost 2 bases, and 7 bases lay in between. CDR3 bases: TGTGCCAGCAGCCAGTCCCAACAAGAGACCCAGTACTTC. Translated, it gives CASSQSQQETQYF.

J is TRBJ2-4 and V is TRBV11-2; 7 bases are shared with TRBD2. This CDR3 region has 16 residues. With 1 base clipped from V and 2 bases from J, the junction kept 5 bases outside the gene matches. CDR1 and CDR2 from the germline V gene are SGHAT and FQNNGV. The CDR3 nucleotides are TGTGCCAGCAGCTTAGCTGGCGGGGGATCCAAAAACATTCAGTACTTC. Translated, it gives CASSLAGGGSKNIQYF.

The gene calls are TRBV7-9 and TRBJ1-3; perhaps TRBD1 as D (6 bases). Germline CDR1 and CDR2: SEHNR and FQNEAQ (reference sequence). The V and J ends lost 5 bases and 0 bases respectively, with 11 bases between them. CDR3 size: 15 residues. The CDR3 is CASSHGQHSGNTIYF. DNA for the CDR3: TGTGCCAGCAGCCATGGACAGCACTCTGGAAACACCATATATTTT.

The chain has TRBV10-2 and TRBJ2-1, with D maybe TRBD2 (6 bases). This CDR3 has 14 residues. CDR1 is WSHSY and CDR2 is SAAADI in the germline V gene. Trimming left V 6 bases short and J 4 bases short, with 13 bases between. The CDR3 region has the DNA TGCGCCAGCAGATCGGCGGGGAGATACAATGAGCAGTTCTTC. Translating it yields CASRSAGRYNEQFF.

The genes are TRBV4-3 and TRBJ2-1; D gene ambiguous. Germline V gene sequence: CDR1 LGHNA, CDR2 YSLEER. The V end was cut by 4 bases, the J end by 4 bases, with 11 bases between. The CDR3 extends over 14 amino acids. The CDR3 DNA reads as TGCGCCAGCAGCCTTTCGTCTAGATACAATGAGCAGTTCTTC. Its protein product is CASSLSSRYNEQFF.

V usage is TRBV7-8 and J usage is TRBJ1-2; TRBD1 aligns across 9 bases. Germline CDR1 reads SGHVS; CDR2 reads FQNEAQ. There are 14 residues in the CDR3. The junction had 5 bases not matched to a gene; V was cut back by 5 bases and J by 4 bases. CDR3 sequence (DNA): TGTGCCAGCAGCCGGACAGGGGAAAGCTATGGCTACACCTTC. This gives the protein CASSRTGESYGYTF.

The V call is TRBV7-2, the J call TRBJ1-6, with 7 bases lining up with TRBD1. The CDR3 spans 13 residues. Unmatched junction bases numbered 5, after V lost 5 bases and J lost 10 bases. CDR1 SGHTA and CDR2 FQGNSA come from the germline V gene. The CDR3 spells CASSTRQGSPLHF. CDR3 coding DNA: TGTGCCAGCAGCACCAGACAGGGCTCACCCCTCCACTTT.

This clone is medium-sized by share. The chain employs TRBV4-1 and TRBJ2-2; TRBD2 matches 11 bases. Germline V gives CDR1 MGHRA, CDR2 YSYEKL. V was pared by 2 bases and J by 6 bases, with 11 bases of the junction left unmatched. CDR3 length: 18 amino acids. For the CDR3, the DNA is TGCGCCAGCAGCCAACCCGGGACTAGCGGAAGAACGGCCGGGGAGCTGTTTTTT. Protein product: CASSQPGTSGRTAGELFF.

The chain is built from TRBV4-1 and TRBJ1-5; 10 bases match TRBD1. The V gene's germline CDR1 is MGHRA and CDR2 YSYEKL. V shed 4 bases, J shed 7 bases, and the junction held 10 bases outside the gene matches. CDR3 size: 16 residues. The CDR3 loop reads CASSPQAGTGAQPQHF. In nucleotides, the CDR3 is TGCGCCAGCAGCCCCCAAGCCGGGACAGGGGCCCAGCCCCAGCATTTT.

This chain joins TRBV5-5 and TRBJ2-5, with 9 positions matching TRBD2. Germline V lookup: CDR1 SGHKS, CDR2 YYEKEE (reference sequence). The junction had 6 bases not matched to a gene; V was cut back by 5 bases and J by 4 bases. This CDR3 region has 14 residues. The chain's CDR3 is CASSKAGGTETQYF. CDR3 bases: TGTGCCAGCAGTAAAGCGGGAGGAACAGAGACCCAGTACTTC. Combining the CDR3 with reference TRBV5-5 and TRBJ2-5 gives the whole variable domain DAGVTQSPTHLIKTRGQQVTLRCSPISGHKSVSWYQQVLGQGPQFIFQYYEKEERGRGNFPDRFSARQFPNYSSELNVNALLLGDSALYLCASSKAGGTETQYFGPGTRLLVL.

This clone was seen a single time. This chain links TRBV5-5 with TRBJ2-1, with 8 bases matching TRBD2. CDR3 size: 13 residues. Germline values: CDR1 SGHKS, CDR2 YYEKEE (reference sequence). J was trimmed by 8 bases and V by 4 bases; bases with no gene match: 5. The DNA of the CDR3 is TGTGCCAGCAGCCTCGGGGGGGATTATGAGCAGTTCTTC. As protein: CASSLGGDYEQFF.

This clone was detected a few times. The chain couples TRBV2 to TRBJ2-5; TRBD2 matches 12 bases. The germline gives CDR1 SNHLY, CDR2 FYNNEI. This CDR3 has 20 amino acids. The V gene end was trimmed by 0 bases and the J gene end by 2 bases; junction bases not matched to a gene: 13. In DNA, the CDR3 is TGTGCCAGCAGTGAAGCGCAGTCCCAGAGACTAGCGGGAGAGCAAGAGACCCAGTACTTC. This codes for CASSEAQSQRLAGEQETQYF.

The genes are TRBV12-3 or TRBV12-4 and TRBJ1-2; no definite D call. V lost 3 bases and J lost 3, with 8 bases in between. The CDR3 has 13 amino acids. CDR3 region: CASSFKPDYGYTF. The CDR3 region has the DNA TGTGCCAGCAGTTTTAAGCCTGACTATGGCTACACCTTC.

The gene calls are TRBV13 and TRBJ1-2; TRBD1 might be the D (5 bases). This CDR3 is built from 13 residues. V was trimmed by 5 bases and J by 8 bases, leaving 15 bases between them. Germline assignment: CDR1 PRHDT and CDR2 FYEKMQ (reference sequence). The CDR3 protein is CASSHRGREGYTF. CDR3 in DNA: TGTGCCAGCAGCCACCGGGGGAGGGAGGGCTACACCTTC.

V is TRBV7-8 and J is TRBJ2-3; the D is unclear. Germline V gene data show CDR1 as SGHVS and CDR2 as FQNEAQ. CDR3 length equals 12 residues. Trimming took off 2 bases at V and 8 bases at J, with 8 bases between the two ends. CDR3 bases: TGTGCCAGCAGCTTACTAGTCGGTACGCAGTATTTT. Protein: CASSLLVGTQYF.